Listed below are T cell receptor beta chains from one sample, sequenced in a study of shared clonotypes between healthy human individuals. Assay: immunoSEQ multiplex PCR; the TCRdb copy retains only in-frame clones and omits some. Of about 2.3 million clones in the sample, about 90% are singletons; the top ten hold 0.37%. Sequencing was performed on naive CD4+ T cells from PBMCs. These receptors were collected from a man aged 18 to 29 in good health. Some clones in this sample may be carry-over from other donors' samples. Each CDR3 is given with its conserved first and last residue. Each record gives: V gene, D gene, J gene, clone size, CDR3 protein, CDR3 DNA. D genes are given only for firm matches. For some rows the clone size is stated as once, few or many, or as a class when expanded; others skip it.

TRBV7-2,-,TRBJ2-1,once,CASSFMRLADEQFF,TGTGCCAGCAGCTTCATGAGGCTGGCCGATGAGCAGTTCTTC
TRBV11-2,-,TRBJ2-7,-,CASSLLVGSSYEQYF,TGTGCCAGCAGCTTGTTGGTCGGGAGCTCCTACGAGCAGTACTTC
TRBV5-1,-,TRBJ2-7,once,CASRVAVAYEQYF,TGCGCCAGCAGAGTTGCGGTTGCCTACGAGCAGTACTTC
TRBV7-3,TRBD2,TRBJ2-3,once,CASSPVTSGTDTQYF,TGTGCCAGCAGCCCGGTGACTAGCGGCACAGATACGCAGTATTTT
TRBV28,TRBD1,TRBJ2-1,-,CASSLPGQGAQEEQFF,TGTGCCAGCAGCCTGCCGGGACAGGGGGCGCAGGAGGAGCAGTTCTTC
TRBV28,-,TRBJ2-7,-,CASSWDGSSYEQYF,TGTGCCAGCAGCTGGGACGGCAGCTCCTACGAGCAGTACTTC
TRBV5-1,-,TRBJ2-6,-,CASSLTVASGANVLTF,TGCGCCAGCAGCTTGACTGTCGCCTCTGGGGCCAACGTCCTGACTTTC
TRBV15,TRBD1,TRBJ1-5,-,CATSTRTGFQPQHF,TGTGCCACCAGCACCCGGACAGGGTTTCAGCCCCAGCATTTT
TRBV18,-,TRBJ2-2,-,CASSHGAGPNTGELFF,TGTGCCAGCTCACACGGGGCGGGACCGAACACCGGGGAGCTGTTTTTT
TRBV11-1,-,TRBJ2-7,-,CASSQETREQYF,TGTGCCAGCAGCCAAGAAACGCGCGAGCAGTACTTC
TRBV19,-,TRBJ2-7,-,CASSTRGEQYF,TGTGCCAGTAGTACCCGGGGCGAGCAGTACTTC
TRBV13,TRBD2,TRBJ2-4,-,CASSQAGGWAKNIQYF,TGTGCCAGCAGCCAGGCGGGGGGTTGGGCCAAAAACATTCAGTACTTC
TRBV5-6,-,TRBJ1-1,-,CASSLPNTEAFF,TGTGCCAGCAGCTTGCCGAACACTGAAGCTTTCTTT
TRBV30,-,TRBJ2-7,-,CAWSFSYEQYF,TGTGCCTGGAGTTTCAGTTACGAGCAGTACTTC
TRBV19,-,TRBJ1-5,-,CASSMWGGGQPQHF,TGTGCCAGTAGTATGTGGGGGGGAGGTCAGCCCCAGCATTTT
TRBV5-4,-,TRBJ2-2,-,CASTNGGVTGELFF,TGTGCCAGCACGAACGGGGGAGTCACCGGGGAGCTGTTTTTT
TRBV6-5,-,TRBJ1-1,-,CASSYSWRGSEAFF,TGTGCCAGCAGTTACTCGTGGCGGGGGAGTGAAGCTTTCTTT
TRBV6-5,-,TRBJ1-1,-,CASSYSKAQRAFF,TGTGCCAGCAGTTACTCGAAAGCTCAGCGAGCTTTCTTT
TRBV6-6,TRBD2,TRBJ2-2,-,CASSYSTSGNTGELFF,TGTGCCAGCAGTTACTCCACTAGCGGTAACACCGGGGAGCTGTTTTTT
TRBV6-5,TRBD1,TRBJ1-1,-,CASSPGQGRNTEAFF,TGTGCCAGCAGTCCAGGACAGGGGAGAAACACTGAAGCTTTCTTT
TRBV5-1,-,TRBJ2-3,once,CASSLQWGPDTQYF,TGCGCCAGCAGCCTACAGTGGGGCCCGGATACGCAGTATTTT
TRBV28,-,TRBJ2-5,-,CASSSLGGETQYF,TGTGCCAGCAGTTCTCTAGGGGGGGAGACCCAGTACTTC
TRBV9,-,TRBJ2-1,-,CASSTRPYNEQFF,TGTGCCAGCAGCACACGACCCTACAATGAGCAGTTCTTC
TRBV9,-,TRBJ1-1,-,CASSVGGRHTEAFF,TGTGCCAGCAGCGTAGGGGGACGACACACTGAAGCTTTCTTT
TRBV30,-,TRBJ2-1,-,CAWSGGYYNEQFF,TGTGCCTGGAGTGGGGGGTACTACAATGAGCAGTTCTTC
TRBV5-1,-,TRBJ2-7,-,CASSPFVQGSYEQYF,TGCGCCAGCAGCCCCTTCGTACAGGGCTCCTACGAGCAGTACTTC
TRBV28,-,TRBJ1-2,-,CASGVYGGYTF,TGTGCCAGTGGGGTCTACGGGGGCTACACCTTC
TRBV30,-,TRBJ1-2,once,CAWSVRENYGYTF,TGTGCCTGGAGTGTACGAGAAAACTATGGCTACACCTTC
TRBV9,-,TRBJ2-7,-,CASSVAPTYNYEQYF,TGTGCCAGCAGCGTAGCCCCGACATATAATTACGAGCAGTACTTC
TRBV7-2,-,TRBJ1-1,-,CASSLDGTVNTEAFF,TGTGCCAGCAGCTTAGATGGGACGGTGAACACTGAAGCTTTCTTT
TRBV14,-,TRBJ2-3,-,CASSQSDTQYF,TGTGCCAGCAGCCAATCGGATACGCAGTATTTT
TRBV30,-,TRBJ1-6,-,CAWSKFSSTNYNSPLHF,TGTGCCTGGAGTAAATTCTCGAGTACTAACTATAATTCACCCCTCCACTTT
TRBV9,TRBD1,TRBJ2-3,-,CASSLGTGGTDTQYF,TGTGCCAGCAGCCTCGGGACAGGGGGCACAGATACGCAGTATTTT
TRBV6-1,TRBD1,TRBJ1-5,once,CASRTGGQPQHF,TGTGCCAGCCGGACAGGGGGCCAGCCCCAGCATTTT
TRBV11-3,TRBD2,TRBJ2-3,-,CASSPGLAGGSDTQYF,TGTGCCAGCAGCCCTGGACTAGCGGGAGGGTCAGATACGCAGTATTTT
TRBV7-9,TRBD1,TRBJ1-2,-,CASSPGQGVYGYTF,TGTGCCAGCAGCCCCGGACAGGGCGTCTATGGCTACACCTTC
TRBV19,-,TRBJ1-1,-,CASSISREGDTEAFF,TGTGCCAGTAGTATCTCCCGGGAGGGGGACACTGAAGCTTTCTTT
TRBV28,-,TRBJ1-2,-,CASSLVEGDYGYTF,TGTGCCAGCAGTTTGGTCGAGGGGGACTATGGCTACACCTTC
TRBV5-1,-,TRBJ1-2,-,CASRDSYGYTF,TGCGCCAGCAGGGACAGCTATGGCTACACCTTC
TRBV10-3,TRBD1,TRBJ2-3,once,CATWTGQADTQYF,TGTGCCACCTGGACAGGCCAAGCAGATACGCAGTATTTT
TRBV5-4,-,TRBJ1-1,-,CASSLAVNTEAFF,TGTGCCAGCAGCTTGGCTGTGAACACTGAAGCTTTCTTT
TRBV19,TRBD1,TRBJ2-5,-,CASSHYRGTYQETQYF,TGTGCCAGTAGTCATTACAGGGGAACGTACCAAGAGACCCAGTACTTC
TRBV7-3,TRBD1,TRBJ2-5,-,CASSSTGTGGSETQYF,TGTGCCAGCAGCTCCACCGGGACAGGCGGTTCGGAGACCCAGTACTTC
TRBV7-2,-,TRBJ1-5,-,CASSLAGGWIEPQHF,TGTGCCAGCAGCTTAGCAGGGGGGTGGATTGAGCCCCAGCATTTT
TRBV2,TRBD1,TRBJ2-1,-,CASRTDREPYNEQFF,TGTGCCAGCAGAACCGACAGGGAACCCTACAATGAGCAGTTCTTC
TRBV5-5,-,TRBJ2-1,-,CATKRRSTYNEQFF,TGTGCCACCAAAAGGAGAAGCACCTACAATGAGCAGTTCTTC
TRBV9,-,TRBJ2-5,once,CASSVGTGSETQYF,TGTGCCAGCAGCGTAGGCACGGGGTCGGAGACCCAGTACTTC
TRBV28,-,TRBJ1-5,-,CASSGNQPQHF,TGTGCCAGCAGCGGCAATCAGCCCCAGCATTTT
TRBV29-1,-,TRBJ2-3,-,CSVDRASDTQYF,TGCAGCGTAGATCGGGCATCCGATACGCAGTATTTT
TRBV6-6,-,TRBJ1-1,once,CASSYQANTEAFF,TGTGCCAGCAGTTACCAGGCGAACACTGAAGCTTTCTTT
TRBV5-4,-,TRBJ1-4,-,CASSARAGHRGGEKLFF,TGTGCCAGCAGCGCCCGAGCGGGACACCGCGGCGGGGAAAAACTGTTTTTT
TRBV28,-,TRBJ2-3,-,CASSSGLLDTQYF,TGTGCCAGCAGTTCCGGACTTTTAGATACGCAGTATTTT
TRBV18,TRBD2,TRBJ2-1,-,CASSPQASGTFEQFF,TGTGCCAGCTCACCACAGGCTAGCGGGACTTTTGAGCAGTTCTTC
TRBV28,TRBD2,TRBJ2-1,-,CASSLAGTRRNEQFF,TGTGCCAGCAGTCTGGCCGGGACTAGACGTAATGAGCAGTTCTTC
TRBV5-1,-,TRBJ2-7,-,CASTIRGGATYEQYF,TGCGCCAGCACCATTAGGGGCGGGGCGACCTACGAGCAGTACTTC
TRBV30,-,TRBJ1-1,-,CAYKGGGPDLGPF,TGTGCCTACAAAGGTGGGGGCCCGGACTTAGGCCCCTTT
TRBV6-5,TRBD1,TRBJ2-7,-,CASRTNGQVSYEQYF,TGTGCCAGCAGAACCAACGGACAGGTCTCCTACGAGCAGTACTTC
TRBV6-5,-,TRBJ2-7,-,CASSYSTFSSYEQYF,TGTGCCAGCAGTTACTCTACTTTTTCCTCCTACGAGCAGTACTTC
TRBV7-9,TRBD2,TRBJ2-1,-,CASSSGTISGGGPYNEQFF,TGTGCCAGCAGCTCCGGCACGATTTCGGGAGGCGGCCCCTACAATGAGCAGTTCTTC